This entry features one T cell receptor beta chain sequence. The antigen remains undetermined. CDR3 size: 14 residues. V shed 5 bases, J shed 3 bases, and the junction held 6 bases outside the gene matches. The germline V gene encodes CDR1 KGHSH and CDR2 LQKENI. PCR used 60 Vbeta primers and 13 Jbeta primers. Assay: immunoSEQ multiplex PCR; the TCRdb copy retains only in-frame clones and omits some. In the table there are roughly 140,000 clones, around 77% of which are singletons. This record comes from a study of cytomegalovirus exposure and HLA in healthy donors. Findings and limits, study-wide: Later, TCR association rates were found to vary by HLA locus, highest for DRB1 and lowest for HLA-C. The authors enumerated 150 to 200 TCR beta chains as linked to cytomegalovirus.

The chain uses TRBV18 and TRBJ1-1; 7 nucleotides line up with TRBD1. Sequences were obtained from PBMCs. This receptor was taken from a woman between 50 and 59 years old in good health and CMV-seronegative. The CDR3 DNA sequence: TGTGCCAGCTCAGCACAGGGGCTAGACACTGAAGCTTTCTTT. The encoded protein is CASSAQGLDTEAFF.